This entry is about one T cell receptor beta chain. Its antigen is unidentified. The data were produced by immunoSEQ multiplex PCR, yet TCRdb's version contains in-frame clones alone and is incomplete. The sample holds 300,000 to 350,000 clones, 70% to 90% seen once. This entry comes from a study of cytomegalovirus exposure and HLA in healthy donors. Study findings and constraints: Researchers catalogued 160 or so TCR beta chains as cytomegalovirus-associated.

The sample consisted of PBMCs. This TCR derives from a man aged 30 to 45 in good health and CMV-seronegative.

CDR3 sequence (DNA): TGTGCCAGCAGCCAAGAACTAGCGGGGACCGCCTACGAGCAGTACTTC. Its translation is CASSQELAGTAYEQYF. This rearrangement joins TRBV16 to TRBJ2-7, with 10 bases matching TRBD2. The CDR3 has 16 residues. V shed 2 bases and J 2 bases; nucleotides not matched to a gene: 6. In germline, CDR1 is KGHSY, CDR2 FQNENV. Based on the CDR3 plus reference TRBV16 and TRBJ2-7, the full variable domain is GEEVAQTPKHLVRGEGQKAKLYCAPIKGHSYVFWYQQVLKNEFKFLISFQNENVFDETGMPKERFSAKCLPNSPCSLEIQATKLEDSAVYFCASSQELAGTAYEQYFGPGTRLTVT.